This T cell receptor beta chain derives from a study of OX40 agonist ivuxolimab in advanced cancers. TCRdb keeps only in-frame clones here, not all; method: immunoSEQ multiplex PCR. The table lists 83,000 or so clones, 65% to 90% of them singletons, with approximately 2% in the top ten. Germline CDR1 is SGHRS and CDR2 is YFSETQ. Trimming stripped 5 bases from V and 5 bases from J, with 19 bases between. This CDR3 spans 15 amino acids. This chain uses TRBV5-1 with TRBJ2-5, with D perhaps TRBD1 (5 bases). The specimen was CD4+ or CD8+ T cells sorted from blood, collected in a trial of the OX40 agonist ivuxolimab. This sequence originates from an adult with an advanced solid tumor such as melanoma, head and neck, liver or kidney cancer. For the CDR3, the DNA is TGCGCCAGCAGTTTCGACGACAGTTTAGGGGAGACCCAGTACTTC. It codes for CASSFDDSLGETQYF.